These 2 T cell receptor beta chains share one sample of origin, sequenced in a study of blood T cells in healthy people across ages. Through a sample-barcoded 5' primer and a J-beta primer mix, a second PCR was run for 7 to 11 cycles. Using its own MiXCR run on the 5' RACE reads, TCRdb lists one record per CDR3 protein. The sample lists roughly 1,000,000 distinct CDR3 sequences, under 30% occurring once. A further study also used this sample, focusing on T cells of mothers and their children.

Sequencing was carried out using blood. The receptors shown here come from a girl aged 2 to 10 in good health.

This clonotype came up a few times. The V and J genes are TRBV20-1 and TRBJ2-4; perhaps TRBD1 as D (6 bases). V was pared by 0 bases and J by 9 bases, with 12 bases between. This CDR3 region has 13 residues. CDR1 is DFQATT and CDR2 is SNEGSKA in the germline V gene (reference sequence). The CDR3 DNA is TGCAGTGCTAGAGATGAACAGGGTGGCATTCAGTACTTC. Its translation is CSARDEQGGIQYF.

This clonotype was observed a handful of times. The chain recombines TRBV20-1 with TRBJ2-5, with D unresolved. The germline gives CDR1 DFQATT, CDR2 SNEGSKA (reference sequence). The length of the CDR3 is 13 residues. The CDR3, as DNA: TGCAGCAGCACTGTGGACGGCCAAGAGACCCAGTACTTC. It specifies CSSTVDGQETQYF.